This T cell receptor (beta chain) was obtained from a study of T cells in Graves' hyperthyroidism and ophthalmopathy. The CDR3 consists of 15 residues. Germline V gene data show CDR1 as MNHNS and CDR2 as SASEGT. V lost 7 bases and J lost 2, with 18 bases in between. Researchers amplified the TCR beta CDR3 regions from RNA transcripts. TCR CDR3 underwent first-round RT-PCR with the HTBI primer set. TCRdb re-called the multiplex PCR reads with MiXCR, one entry per CDR3 protein. The profile covers hundreds of thousands of distinct CDR3 sequences, with about 14% appearing a single time and around 13% taken by the ten largest. Ten or more counts support this clonotype. Researchers barred patients who had uncontrolled infection, other autoimmune disease, pregnancy or lactation.

This chain uses TRBV6-1 with TRBJ2-7, with D uncertain. The sequence was obtained from a young man with Graves' ophthalmopathy. What was sequenced was blood. CDR3 protein: CASKVRPIGTYEQYF. CDR3 sequence (DNA): TGTGCCAGCAAGGTGCGGCCAATAGGGACCTACGAGCAGTACTTC.